The 22 T cell receptor beta chains in this list originate from one sample, sequenced in a study of beta chain features in type 1 diabetes. The entirety of the isolated RNA underwent reverse transcription, so expressed TCRB transcripts were sequenced. TCRdb's copy holds only in-frame clones and misses some; the assay was immunoSEQ multiplex PCR. This sample yields some 200,000 clones, of which 9.5% to 13% are seen a single time; over 1% belongs to the top ten. Material: central memory CD4+ T cells from blood. The receptor source for this set is a man younger than 30 in good health.

This chain uses TRBV5-1 with TRBJ1-4; 7 bases are a match to TRBD1. V gave up 0 bases and J gave up 5 bases; unmatched junction bases: 7. The CDR3 covers 16 residues. CDR1 is SGHRS and CDR2 is YFSETQ in the germline V gene. The CDR3 here is CASSLEPGQRNEKLFF. The CDR3 nucleotides are TGCGCCAGCAGCTTGGAGCCGGGACAGAGAAATGAAAAACTGTTTTTT. Full variable domain (remainder filled in from reference TRBV5-1 and TRBJ1-4): KAGVTQTPRYLIKTRGQQVTLSCSPISGHRSVSWYQQTPGQGLQFLFEYFSETQRNKGNFPGRFSGRQFSNSRSEMNVSTLELGDSALYLCASSLEPGQRNEKLFFGSGTQLSVL.

The chain carries TRBV7-9 and TRBJ2-1; a weak D match, TRBD2 (6 bases). Germline V CDR1 and CDR2: SEHNR, FQNEAQ (reference sequence). The V end lost 1 base, the J end lost 3 bases, and 10 bases lay between the germline ends. The CDR3 loop spans 15 amino acids. The CDR3 DNA reads as TGTGCCAGCAGCTTAGAGCGCGGGAACTACAATGAGCAGTTCTTC. This codes for CASSLERGNYNEQFF.

This clone was seen more than once but under ten times. The chain recombines TRBV30 with TRBJ2-2, with D tentatively TRBD1 (6 bases). Germline V gives CDR1 GTSNPN, CDR2 SVGIG (reference sequence). Trimming took off 3 bases at V and 6 bases at J, with 14 bases between the two ends. This CDR3 region has 14 residues. In DNA form, the CDR3 reads TGTGCCTGGAGAAAGGGGGAAGGGGCCGGGGAGCTGTTTTTT. It specifies CAWRKGEGAGELFF.

This clone was picked up a small number of times. The V and J genes are TRBV5-4 and TRBJ2-3; D perhaps matches TRBD1 (5 bases). Trimming took off 3 bases at V and 8 bases at J, with 16 bases between the two ends. This CDR3 comprises 14 residues. CDR1 SGHNT and CDR2 YYREEE come from the germline V gene (reference sequence). This chain's CDR3 is CASSYTGSTATQYF. For the CDR3, the DNA is TGTGCCAGCAGCTACACAGGTTCGACGGCTACGCAGTATTTT.

This clone was counted ten times or more. The chain carries TRBV30 and TRBJ2-7, with D possibly TRBD2 on 6 matching bases. V shed 3 bases and J shed 13 bases, with 22 bases lying between them. This CDR3 is 13 amino acids long. Germline V gene data show CDR1 as GTSNPN and CDR2 as SVGIG (reference sequence). CDR3 region: CAWRGTFRRQGYF. Written as DNA, the CDR3 is TGTGCCTGGAGAGGGACTTTTAGGCGGCAGGGCTACTTC.

This chain uses TRBV6-5 with TRBJ2-5; 8 nucleotides align to TRBD1. CDR3 length equals 14 residues. V was pared by 5 bases and J by 4 bases, with 6 bases of the junction left unmatched. Germline CDR1 reads MNHEY; CDR2 reads SVGAGI. The CDR3 here is CASSPPGQGETQYF. DNA of the CDR3: TGTGCCAGCAGTCCACCCGGACAGGGAGAGACCCAGTACTTC.

There are a few counts of this clone. A read error may explain this, as a much larger clone is one base away. The CDR3 DNA follows: TGTGCCAGCAGCTTTCAAGCGGGAGACACCGGGGAGCTGTTTTTT. Protein sequence: CASSFQAGDTGELFF. The chain is built from TRBV7-3 and TRBJ2-2; 8 nucleotides match TRBD2. The CDR3 length is 15 residues. The germline V gene encodes CDR1 SGHTA and CDR2 FQGTGA. V was pared by 3 bases and J by 3 bases, with 3 bases of the junction left unmatched.

This clone was observed a handful of times. The J gene is TRBJ2-7, the V gene TRBV5-1; 9 bases are a match to TRBD2. V lost 4 bases, J lost 5 bases, and 10 bases stayed unmatched. Germline V gene data show CDR1 as SGHRS and CDR2 as YFSETQ. The length of the CDR3 is 15 residues. The CDR3 DNA is TGCGCCAGCAGCGTAGGTAGCGGGAGTAGGAACGAGCAGTACTTC. Translated: CASSVGSGSRNEQYF.

The V gene is TRBV9, the J gene TRBJ2-5, with D possibly being TRBD2 (5 bases). V lost 1 base and J lost 4, with 14 bases in between. Germline V gene lookup returns CDR1 SGDLS and CDR2 YYNGEE. The CDR3 runs to 15 residues. DNA for the CDR3: TGTGCCAGCAGCGTATCGTCCGGCCGGGGAGAGACCCAGTACTTC. Protein sequence: CASSVSSGRGETQYF.

There are many counts of this clone. The chain has TRBV10-3 and TRBJ2-5; 7 positions match TRBD2. Germline V gene sequence: CDR1 ENHRY, CDR2 SYGVKD. The ends lost 2 bases at V and 1 base at J; junction bases unmatched: 1. There are 14 residues in the CDR3. The CDR3 DNA reads as TGTGCCATCAGTGAGAGCGGGACCCAAGAGACCCAGTACTTC. This codes for CAISESGTQETQYF.

In its sample, this clone was seen a few times. The V gene is TRBV29-1, the J gene TRBJ2-1; unclear D gene. V dropped 3 bases and J dropped 0 bases, with 9 bases sitting between them. The CDR3 length is 14 residues. The germline V gene has CDR1 SQVTM and CDR2 ANQGSEA. The CDR3 DNA is TGCAGCGTTGATTGGCCGAGCTCCTACAATGAGCAGTTCTTC. Protein product: CSVDWPSSYNEQFF.

The rearrangement uses TRBV4-1 and TRBJ2-4, with a tentative D call TRBD1 (6 bases). Germline loops: CDR1 MGHRA, CDR2 YSYEKL. The V end was cut by 1 base, the J end by 8 bases, with 15 bases between. This CDR3 has 15 residues. CDR3 nucleotide sequence: TGCGCCAGCAGCCAAGCCCCCTTCGCAGGGGACATTCAGTACTTC. Residues: CASSQAPFAGDIQYF.

V is TRBV28 and J is TRBJ1-4, with a weak D call TRBD1 (6 bases). Trimming removed 6 bases from V and 5 bases from J, with 28 bases in between. Germline V gives CDR1 MDHEN, CDR2 SYDVKM. This CDR3 comprises 19 residues. Here the CDR3 reads CASSPFGRGWQTPNEKLFF. In DNA form, the CDR3 reads TGTGCCAGCAGCCCATTCGGGAGGGGGTGGCAAACACCAAATGAAAAACTGTTTTTT.

In its sample, this clone was seen a few times. The J gene is TRBJ2-5, the V gene TRBV27; weak D call: TRBD1 (5 bases). The CDR3 contains 14 residues. The germline V gene encodes CDR1 MNHEY and CDR2 SMNVEV (reference sequence). V lost 4 bases, J lost 3 bases, and 12 bases lay in between. CDR3 sequence (DNA): TGTGCCAGCAGTTCCAGGGTTGGGAAAGAGACCCAGTACTTC. It encodes CASSSRVGKETQYF.

The chain uses TRBV7-2 and TRBJ2-5; D gene ambiguous. V was cut by 5 bases and J by 1 base, with 11 bases left in between. The CDR3 is made up of 14 amino acids. Per germline, CDR1 SGHTA and CDR2 FQGNSA. This chain's CDR3 is CASSGPPRQETQYF. DNA of the CDR3: TGTGCCAGCAGCGGCCCTCCCCGCCAAGAGACCCAGTACTTC.

In this sample, this clone turned up many times. V is TRBV7-3 and J is TRBJ2-7; 9 bases are a match to TRBD2. CDR1 is SGHTA and CDR2 is FQGTGA in the germline V gene. CDR3 length equals 16 residues. The trim removed 5 bases at V and 2 bases at J, leaving 10 bases unmatched. CDR3 in amino acids: CASSAPPVAGAYEQYF. CDR3 in DNA: TGTGCCAGCAGCGCCCCGCCGGTAGCGGGGGCCTACGAGCAGTACTTC.

This clone was seen a handful of times. Other DNA variants within this sample encode the same CDR3. The chain links TRBV10-3 to TRBJ2-1; D is unresolved. Looked up from germline, CDR1 is ENHRY and CDR2 is SYGVKD. The CDR3 runs to 11 residues. The V end lost 6 bases, the J end lost 2 bases, and 2 bases lay between the germline ends. The CDR3 loop reads CAISTYNEQFF. Written as DNA, the CDR3 is TGTGCCATCAGCACCTACAATGAGCAGTTCTTC.

This rearrangement joins TRBV29-1 to TRBJ2-4, with 9 bases that match TRBD2. The J segment lost 3 bases and the V segment lost 4 bases, leaving 13 bases of the junction unmatched. Germline V CDR1 and CDR2: SQVTM, ANQGSEA. The CDR3 consists of 17 residues. The CDR3 DNA reads as TGCAGCGTTGCGGGGACTAGCTCAAGAGAGGGCAAAAACATTCAGTACTTC. The encoded protein is CSVAGTSSREGKNIQYF. Full variable domain (remainder filled in from reference TRBV29-1 and TRBJ2-4): SAVISQKPSRDICQRGTSLTIQCQVDSQVTMMFWYRQQPGQSLTLIATANQGSEATYESGFVIDKFPISRPNLTFSTLTVSNMSPEDSSIYLCSVAGTSSREGKNIQYFGAGTRLSVL.

The rearrangement links TRBV18 to TRBJ2-1; tentative D call: TRBD2 (5 bases). Germline V gives CDR1 KGHSH, CDR2 LQKENI. The CDR3 contains 17 residues. The V end lost 1 base, the J end lost 7 bases, and 20 bases lay between the germline ends. CDR3: CASSPRTEGLFSNEQFF. The CDR3, as DNA: TGTGCCAGCTCACCACGCACTGAGGGCTTATTTTCGAATGAGCAGTTCTTC.

In this sample, this clone turned up a few times. The chain links TRBV9 to TRBJ2-5; D is uncertain. CDR3 length: 14 residues. V was cut by 4 bases and J by 0 bases, with 10 bases left in between. CDR1 is SGDLS, CDR2 YYNGEE, per germline. The CDR3 nucleotides read TGTGCCAGCAGCCCCAAAAGGTACCAAGAGACCCAGTACTTC. As protein: CASSPKRYQETQYF.

On this clone itself: A much larger clone sits a single nucleotide away, making a read error possible. The chain carries TRBV7-3 and TRBJ2-2, with unresolved D. The CDR3 contains 12 residues. The germline CDR1 and CDR2 sequences are SGHTA and FQGTGA. The V end was cut by 2 bases, the J end by 3 bases, with 1 base between. CDR3 sequence (DNA): TGTGCCAGCAGCTTAGACACCGGGGAGCTGTTTTTT. Protein product: CASSLDTGELFF.

This clone has only a few counts. The chain links TRBV4-1 to TRBJ2-1; no clear D. V lost 2 bases, J lost 13 bases, and 15 bases lay in between. The length of the CDR3 is 13 residues. The germline CDR1 and CDR2 sequences are MGHRA and YSYEKL. The DNA for the CDR3 is TGCGCCAGCAGCCAAACCTCTCAGGCTCCACAGTTCTTC. As protein: CASSQTSQAPQFF.